These 24 T cell receptor beta chains came from one sample sequenced in a study of CD8 T cells in ankylosing spondylitis. The antigens of these receptors remain unknown. Each CDR3 protein gets one entry after TCRdb re-called the 5' RACE reads with MiXCR. This repertoire shows 670,000 or so distinct CDR3 sequences, roughly 19% found once; its top ten account for about a fifth. Overall study findings and caveats: Characteristic of ankylosing spondylitis blood, it appeared, was a TCR beta motif comprising fewer than 10 highly homologous variants.

The sample taken for sequencing was blood, either unsorted or a sorted T cell fraction (not recorded which). These receptors were taken from a male donor with ankylosing spondylitis.

V gene TRBV29-1 combines with J gene TRBJ1-2, with 9 nucleotides matching TRBD1. From germline, CDR1 is SQVTM and CDR2 ANQGSEA. CDR3 size: 17 residues. With 4 bases clipped from V and 0 bases from J, the junction kept 12 bases outside the gene matches. The CDR3 DNA reads TGCAGCGTTGCCGAAGGGACAGGGATCGCTGCTAACTATGGCTACACCTTC. Translating it yields CSVAEGTGIAANYGYTF.

The gene calls are TRBV11-2 and TRBJ2-7, with a weak D call TRBD2 (6 bases). The CDR3 is 15 amino acids. Between the trimmed V and J ends, which lost 5 bases and 2 bases, there was a span of 16 bases. Germline V CDR1 and CDR2: SGHAT, FQNNGV. CDR3 protein: CASSRSGPPTYEQYF. The CDR3 coding sequence is TGTGCCAGCAGCCGGAGCGGGCCGCCCACCTACGAGCAGTACTTC.

This clonotype appeared a few times. The chain carries TRBV7-3 and TRBJ1-1, with unresolved D. Trimming shortened V by 0 bases and J by 6 bases, and 8 bases separated the two germline ends. CDR1 and CDR2 from the germline V gene are SGHTA and FQGTGA. This CDR3 spans 13 amino acids. CDR3 amino acids: CASSLTSLSEAFF. CDR3 DNA: TGTGCCAGCAGCTTAACGAGTTTATCTGAAGCTTTCTTT. The full variable domain, rest sourced from reference TRBV7-3 and TRBJ1-1, is GAGVSQTPSNKVTEKGKYVELRCDPISGHTALYWYRQSLGQGPEFLIYFQGTGAADDSGLPNDRFFAVRPEGSVSTLKIQRTERGDSAVYLCASSLTSLSEAFFGQGTRLTVV.

This clonotype was found a few times. The rearrangement links TRBV7-3 to TRBJ2-1; D unresolved. Germline CDR1 SGHTA, CDR2 FQGTGA. The ends were cut back, 5 bases at V and 2 bases at J, with 7 bases in the middle. The CDR3 covers 13 residues. The CDR3: CASSPNTYNEQFF. CDR3 nucleotide sequence: TGTGCCAGCAGCCCTAACACCTACAATGAGCAGTTCTTC.

This clonotype was seen a handful of times. The rearrangement links TRBV20-1 to TRBJ1-2, with D tentatively TRBD1 (5 bases). Germline loops: CDR1 DFQATT, CDR2 SNEGSKA (reference sequence). V lost 6 bases to trimming and J lost 4 bases, with 21 bases between them. The CDR3 is 15 amino acids. CDR3: CSAPTPKGIFYGYTF. CDR3 nucleotide sequence: TGCAGTGCCCCCACCCCCAAGGGGATCTTCTATGGCTACACCTTC.

The chain joins TRBV7-2 to TRBJ1-5; D gene uncertain. V was shortened by 4 bases and J by 6 bases, with 10 bases between the two germline ends. The CDR3 contains 13 residues. Germline CDR1 and CDR2: SGHTA and FQGNSA. The CDR3 sequence: CASSSSFSQPQHF. The CDR3 DNA follows: TGTGCCAGCAGCTCCTCGTTCAGTCAGCCCCAGCATTTT. Using reference TRBV7-2 and TRBJ1-5 for the parts outside the CDR3, the full variable domain is GAGVSQSPSNKVTEKGKDVELRCDPISGHTALYWYRQSLGQGLEFLIYFQGNSAPDKSGLPSDRFSAERTGGSVSTLTIQRTQQEDSAVYLCASSSSFSQPQHFGDGTRLSIL.

This clonotype was counted only a few times. V and J are TRBV10-1 and TRBJ2-3; 9 bases fit TRBD2. CDR1 and CDR2 (germline): WNHNN, SYGVQD (reference sequence). The trim removed 3 bases at V and 4 bases at J, leaving 5 bases unmatched. The CDR3 is 15 residues long. In DNA form, the CDR3 reads TGCGCCAGCAGTGATGGCGGGGGGGCTGCAGATACGCAGTATTTT. This sequence encodes CASSDGGGAADTQYF.

The chain links TRBV5-1 to TRBJ1-1; no firm D call. Trimming took 5 bases from V and 4 from J, leaving 9 bases between them. The CDR3 consists of 12 residues. In germline, CDR1 is SGHRS, CDR2 YFSETQ. The CDR3 DNA reads as TGCGCCAGCAGTAAAGTGAGCACTGAAGCTTTCTTT. Its translation: CASSKVSTEAFF.

This clonotype was recorded at least ten times. The chain carries TRBV12-3 or TRBV12-4 and TRBJ2-1; D remains unclear. V lost 2 bases, J lost 0 bases, and 5 bases lay in between. The CDR3 consists of 14 residues. Here the CDR3 reads CASSLTVSYNEQFF. CDR3 DNA: TGTGCCAGCAGTTTAACAGTCTCCTACAATGAGCAGTTCTTC.

V usage is TRBV29-1 and J usage is TRBJ2-2; possibly TRBD1 for D (5 bases). V lost 3 bases, J lost 5 bases, and 10 bases lay in between. There are 13 residues in the CDR3. The germline V gene has CDR1 SQVTM and CDR2 ANQGSEA. CDR3 sequence: CSVEGQVTGELFF. CDR3 nucleotides: TGCAGCGTTGAGGGGCAGGTTACCGGGGAGCTGTTTTTT.

In this sample, this clonotype turned up a few times. In nucleotides, the CDR3 is TGTGCCAGCAGTTCCTCCCGGGACAGTCCTGAGCAGTTCTTC. Translated: CASSSSRDSPEQFF. This chain joins TRBV27 and TRBJ2-1; the match to TRBD1 covers 7 bases. V was pared by 4 bases and J by 9 bases, with 9 bases of the junction left unmatched. The germline V gene encodes CDR1 MNHEY and CDR2 SMNVEV (reference sequence). The CDR3 spans 14 residues.

The V and J genes are TRBV2 and TRBJ1-2, with 9 nucleotides matching TRBD1. There are 14 residues in the CDR3. From germline, CDR1 is SNHLY and CDR2 FYNNEI. With V trimmed by 1 base and J by 6 bases, 3 bases remained unmatched. The CDR3 loop is CASSEGDRVHGYTF. As DNA, the CDR3 is TGTGCCAGCAGTGAAGGGGACAGGGTCCATGGCTACACCTTC.

This clonotype was observed a few times. The rearrangement joins TRBV7-9 to TRBJ2-3, with TRBD2 matching 13 bases. CDR1 SEHNR and CDR2 FQNEAQ come from the germline V gene (reference sequence). The J segment lost 4 bases and the V segment lost 4 bases, leaving 5 bases of the junction unmatched. The CDR3 has 16 residues. The CDR3 sequence: CASSSTSGRPPDTQYF. The CDR3 DNA follows: TGTGCCAGCAGCTCGACTAGCGGGAGGCCACCAGATACGCAGTATTTT.

The chain couples TRBV12-3 or TRBV12-4 to TRBJ1-1, with D hard to call. V dropped 6 bases and J dropped 5 bases, with 19 bases sitting between them. The CDR3 loop spans 15 amino acids. The CDR3 sequence is CASSPPRDFLTEAFF. In nucleotides, the CDR3 is TGTGCCAGCAGCCCACCGCGGGATTTTTTAACTGAAGCTTTCTTT.

This chain uses TRBV2 with TRBJ2-1; 9 bases are shared with TRBD2. The germline V gene has CDR1 SNHLY and CDR2 FYNNEI. The CDR3 covers 15 residues. J lost 3 bases, V lost 7 bases, and 7 bases had no gene match. The CDR3 DNA reads TGTGCCAGCAAGCTTAGTAGCGGGAGCTACAATGAGCAGTTCTTC. The encoded protein is CASKLSSGSYNEQFF.

This clonotype has a count of ten or more. The CDR3 is CASSPHYRGRTGELFF. The CDR3 DNA reads as TGTGCCAGCAGCCCACACTACAGGGGGCGTACCGGGGAGCTGTTTTTT. The chain carries TRBV3-1 and TRBJ2-2; 9 bases fit TRBD1. Germline V gene data show CDR1 as LGHDT and CDR2 as YNNKEL (reference sequence). This CDR3 has 16 amino acids. V shed 4 bases and J 5 bases; nucleotides not matched to a gene: 8.

This clonotype was detected a few times. The gene calls are TRBV29-1 and TRBJ2-3, with 10 nucleotides matching TRBD2. The CDR3 runs to 15 residues. Germline V gene sequence: CDR1 SQVTM, CDR2 ANQGSEA. J gave up 2 bases and V 6 bases, and 8 bases lay outside the gene matches. For the CDR3, the DNA is TGCAGCGTCCTTCTAGCGGGGGTAAACACAGATACGCAGTATTTT. Its translation is CSVLLAGVNTDTQYF.

The rearrangement uses TRBV18 and TRBJ2-7; 8 bases line up with TRBD1. CDR3 length: 15 amino acids. Per the germline V gene, CDR1 is KGHSH and CDR2 is LQKENI. Unmatched junction bases numbered 6, after V lost 2 bases and J lost 3 bases. CDR3 in DNA: TGTGCCAGCTCACCAGTGGGGACAGGTTTCTACGAGCAGTACTTC. It is translated as CASSPVGTGFYEQYF.

This clonotype has ten or more counts. This rearrangement joins TRBV5-6 to TRBJ1-4, with D possibly matching TRBD1 (5 bases). Germline V gene data show CDR1 as SGHDT and CDR2 as YYEEEE. Trimming took 1 base from V and 8 from J, leaving 18 bases between them. The CDR3 extends over 16 amino acids. CDR3 in DNA: TGTGCCAGCAGCTTGAAGAGTCGGGGCGCGGAAGAAAAACTGTTTTTT. Translation: CASSLKSRGAEEKLFF.

The gene calls are TRBV4-1 and TRBJ2-1; D is uncertain. The CDR3 is 17 amino acids. Looked up from germline, CDR1 is MGHRA and CDR2 is YSYEKL. V gave up 1 base and J gave up 0 bases, with 13 bases separating them. The CDR3 DNA reads TGCGCCAGCAGCCAAGTTAGAGGAGCGAGCTCCTACAATGAGCAGTTCTTC. Translating it yields CASSQVRGASSYNEQFF.

This chain uses TRBV27 with TRBJ2-3; 9 bases map to TRBD2. V lost 0 bases to trimming and J lost 11 bases; unmatched junction nucleotides: 3. Germline CDR1 reads MNHEY; CDR2 reads SMNVEV (reference sequence). The CDR3 contains 13 residues. This CDR3 reads CASSLSRGGRQYF. In DNA, the CDR3 is TGTGCCAGCAGTTTATCGCGGGGGGGCAGGCAGTATTTT.

The CDR3 DNA reads TGTGCCAGCAGCCAATCTTCCGGACTAGCGGGAGGAGAGACCCAGTACTTC. Translation: CASSQSSGLAGGETQYF. This chain uses TRBV6-2 or TRBV6-3 with TRBJ2-5; 14 bases match TRBD2. The CDR3 extends over 17 amino acids. CDR1 is MNHEY, CDR2 SVGEGT, per germline. V shed 6 bases and J 4 bases; nucleotides not matched to a gene: 10.

V and J are TRBV7-8 and TRBJ2-5; 8 bases are a match to TRBD2. Germline V gene data show CDR1 as SGHVS and CDR2 as FQNEAQ. CDR3 length equals 18 residues. The V segment lost 2 bases and the J segment 2 bases; nucleotides outside the gene matches: 13. The CDR3 here is CASSLIEAREGYQETQYF. The DNA of the CDR3 is TGTGCCAGCAGCTTAATCGAGGCCCGGGAGGGGTATCAAGAGACCCAGTACTTC.

There are a few counts of this clonotype. V and J are TRBV15 and TRBJ2-2, with TRBD2 identical over 8 bases. V was pared by 0 bases and J by 8 bases, with 5 bases of the junction left unmatched. From germline, CDR1 is LNHNV and CDR2 YYDKDF (reference sequence). The CDR3 covers 15 residues. As DNA, the CDR3 is TGTGCCACCAGCAGAGATGGACTAGCCGCTGGGGAGCTGTTTTTT. It codes for CATSRDGLAAGELFF.